The 25 T cell receptor beta chains below come from one sample, sequenced in a study of long-term antiretroviral therapy in people with HIV. Run at survey level, the immunoSEQ assay was version v3.0. This table comes from immunoSEQ multiplex PCR, and its TCRdb copy is limited to in-frame clones, with some not included. The sample holds 25,000 to 35,000 clones, 75% to 90% seen once. Specimen: unsorted PBMCs, collected 0.8 years before starting antiretroviral therapy. Receptor source: a man between 18 and 29 years old with HIV.

V gene TRBV5-1 combines with J gene TRBJ1-5; a possible D gene is TRBD1 (5 bases). V gave up 0 bases and J gave up 3 bases, with 10 bases separating them. The V gene's germline CDR1 is SGHRS and CDR2 YFSETQ. This CDR3 comprises 15 residues. CDR3 sequence reads: CASSLGGAANQPQHF. CDR3 sequence (DNA): TGCGCCAGCAGCTTGGGAGGGGCCGCCAATCAGCCCCAGCATTTT.

The chain couples TRBV5-4 to TRBJ1-1; D is unresolved. This CDR3 comprises 15 residues. V lost 2 bases and J 0 bases, leaving 11 bases between the germline ends. Germline values: CDR1 SGHNT, CDR2 YYREEE (reference sequence). The CDR3 sequence: CASSFSVNMNTEAFF. The CDR3 nucleotides read TGTGCCAGCAGCTTTTCCGTGAACATGAACACTGAAGCTTTCTTT.

This clone was counted between two and nine times. The rearrangement links TRBV25-1 to TRBJ1-2; 8 nucleotides agree with TRBD1. This CDR3 comprises 15 residues. J lost 0 bases, V lost 9 bases, and 9 bases had no gene match. CDR1 and CDR2 from the germline V gene are MGHDK and SYGVNS. CDR3 residues: CASGPTRGPNYGYTF. CDR3 in DNA: TGTGCCAGTGGGCCCACCAGGGGGCCTAACTATGGCTACACCTTC.

The gene calls are TRBV19 and TRBJ1-5; 7 bases match TRBD1. Looked up from germline, CDR1 is LNHDA and CDR2 is SQIVND (reference sequence). Trimming removed 9 bases from V and 2 bases from J; junction bases left unmatched: 4. The CDR3 consists of 13 residues. As DNA, the CDR3 is TGTGCCAGCCGCAGGGGGGGCAATCAGCCCCAGCATTTT. Protein sequence: CASRRGGNQPQHF.

The genes are TRBV19 and TRBJ1-2; D remains ambiguous. This CDR3 has 12 amino acids. Germline lookup yields CDR1 LNHDA and CDR2 SQIVND (reference sequence). Trimming shortened V by 6 bases and J by 4 bases, and 9 bases separated the two germline ends. CDR3 bases: TGTGCCAGTAGGTCGGTTGCCTATGGCTACACCTTC. Protein product: CASRSVAYGYTF.

The chain joins TRBV15 to TRBJ2-3; D is ambiguous. V lost 1 base to trimming and J lost 6 bases, with 11 bases between them. The germline CDR1 and CDR2 sequences are LNHNV and YYDKDF (reference sequence). This CDR3 region has 14 residues. CDR3 region: CATSRGDRADTQYF. The CDR3 DNA reads as TGTGCCACCAGCAGAGGGGATAGAGCGGATACGCAGTATTTT.

This chain connects TRBV6-6 to TRBJ1-2; perhaps TRBD1 as D (5 bases). V was pared by 6 bases and J by 7 bases, with 12 bases between. CDR1 MNHNY and CDR2 SVGAGI come from the germline V gene (reference sequence). The CDR3 loop spans 12 amino acids. The CDR3 spells CASSPSGGGYTF. The CDR3 DNA follows: TGTGCCAGCAGCCCCAGTGGGGGTGGCTACACCTTC.

This rearrangement joins TRBV30 to TRBJ2-5; D possibly corresponds to TRBD1 (6 bases). The CDR3 loop spans 13 amino acids. Trimming shortened V by 5 bases and J by 1 base, and 11 bases separated the two germline ends. The germline CDR1 and CDR2 sequences are GTSNPN and SVGIG (reference sequence). CDR3 DNA sequence: TGTGCCTGGGCTTACAGGGTCCAAGAGACCCAGTACTTC. Translation: CAWAYRVQETQYF.

In its sample, this clone was seen once. The chain joins TRBV29-1 to TRBJ2-2; perhaps TRBD1 as D (6 bases). This CDR3 comprises 15 residues. V gave up 7 bases and J gave up 5 bases, with 20 bases separating them. The germline V gene encodes CDR1 SQVTM and CDR2 ANQGSEA. The CDR3: CSALGASEATGELFF. The CDR3 DNA reads TGCAGCGCCCTGGGGGCAAGCGAAGCAACCGGGGAGCTGTTTTTT.

The J gene is TRBJ2-7, the V gene TRBV9; weak D call: TRBD1 (5 bases). Deletions cut 0 bases from V and 5 bases from J, with 12 bases between. This CDR3 spans 14 amino acids. Germline V CDR1 and CDR2: SGDLS, YYNGEE. The CDR3 nucleotides read TGTGCCAGCAGCGTAGAAGGGGAAGGAGACGAGCAGTACTTC. It encodes CASSVEGEGDEQYF.

The chain carries TRBV2 and TRBJ1-1; 8 nucleotides line up with TRBD1. Germline V gene data show CDR1 as SNHLY and CDR2 as FYNNEI. V shed 7 bases and J 0 bases; nucleotides not matched to a gene: 7. CDR3 length: 15 amino acids. The CDR3 loop is CASNGQGLVNTEAFF. DNA of the CDR3: TGTGCCAGCAATGGACAGGGCCTTGTGAACACTGAAGCTTTCTTT.

The gene calls are TRBV7-9 and TRBJ2-1; unclear D gene. V dropped 4 bases and J dropped 8 bases, with 15 bases sitting between them. Germline loops: CDR1 SEHNR, CDR2 FQNEAQ (reference sequence). The CDR3 loop spans 14 amino acids. CDR3 sequence reads: CASSSLRERDEQFF. The CDR3 DNA reads TGTGCCAGCAGCTCCCTCCGTGAACGGGATGAGCAGTTCTTC.

The chain recombines TRBV19 with TRBJ2-7, with D hard to call. Trimming shortened V by 3 bases and J by 2 bases, and 8 bases separated the two germline ends. The CDR3 totals 13 residues. CDR1 and CDR2 (germline): LNHDA, SQIVND (reference sequence). CDR3 amino acids: CASSITDTYEQYF. CDR3 coding DNA: TGTGCCAGTAGTATCACAGACACCTACGAGCAGTACTTC.

The chain is built from TRBV18 and TRBJ2-7; no clear D. CDR1 and CDR2 from the germline V gene are KGHSH and LQKENI. This CDR3 is 14 amino acids long. V dropped 1 base and J dropped 3 bases, with 10 bases sitting between them. Here the CDR3 DNA reads TGTGCCAGCTCACCACGTTCCGGTAACTACGAGCAGTACTTC. Its translation: CASSPRSGNYEQYF.

This clone was observed a handful of times. This chain uses TRBV19 with TRBJ2-5; D gene unclear. The CDR3 has 13 amino acids. The germline V and J ends were trimmed by 6 bases and 1 base, with 9 bases remaining between them. The germline V gene encodes CDR1 LNHDA and CDR2 SQIVND (reference sequence). The CDR3 DNA reads TGTGCCAGTAGCTCTGCGGCCCAAGAGACCCAGTACTTC. Encoded protein: CASSSAAQETQYF.

The chain links TRBV4-3 to TRBJ2-7, with 8 bases identical to TRBD1. This CDR3 comprises 15 residues. With V trimmed by 4 bases and J by 1 base, 6 bases remained unmatched. Germline CDR1 LGHNA, CDR2 YSLEER. The CDR3 reads CASSPGTGPSYEQYF. The CDR3 DNA follows: TGCGCCAGCAGCCCCGGGACAGGCCCATCCTACGAGCAGTACTTC.

The chain recombines TRBV4-1 with TRBJ2-7, with 13 nucleotides matching TRBD2. Germline values: CDR1 MGHRA, CDR2 YSYEKL. The CDR3 has 17 amino acids. Trimming at V came to 4 bases and at J to 2 bases, leaving 8 bases not matched to a gene. CDR3 amino acids: CASSPLGTSGAPYEQYF. The CDR3 bases are TGCGCCAGCAGCCCACTCGGGACTAGCGGGGCGCCCTACGAGCAGTACTTC.

This rearrangement joins TRBV14 to TRBJ2-3; 10 positions agree with TRBD1. The CDR3 consists of 14 residues. The germline gives CDR1 SGHDN, CDR2 FVKESK. V gave up 5 bases and J gave up 5 bases; unmatched junction bases: 4. The DNA of the CDR3 is TGTGCCAGCAGCAGCGGGACAGGGGTAGATACGCAGTATTTT. It yields the protein CASSSGTGVDTQYF.

The chain combines TRBV29-1 with TRBJ2-1; 14 bases fit TRBD2. With V trimmed by 6 bases and J by 5 bases, 9 bases remained unmatched. The CDR3 loop spans 16 amino acids. CDR1 is SQVTM and CDR2 is ANQGSEA in the germline V gene. CDR3 region: CSVLGTSGSGNNEQFF. The CDR3 bases are TGCAGCGTCCTAGGGACTAGCGGGAGTGGGAACAATGAGCAGTTCTTC.

The genes are TRBV7-9 and TRBJ1-6; 10 bases align to TRBD1. Germline V lookup: CDR1 SEHNR, CDR2 FQNEAQ (reference sequence). The trim removed 5 bases at V and 10 bases at J, leaving 8 bases unmatched. This CDR3 is 15 amino acids long. CDR3 nucleotides: TGTGCCAGCAGCAATCACGGGACAGGGGAATCACCCCTCCACTTT. It is translated as CASSNHGTGESPLHF.

The chain joins TRBV19 to TRBJ1-1; D may be TRBD1 (6 bases). There are 14 residues in the CDR3. The V gene lost 6 bases and the J gene lost 3 bases, with 14 bases spanning the gap. CDR1 LNHDA and CDR2 SQIVND come from the germline V gene (reference sequence). The CDR3, as DNA: TGTGCCAGTAGACAGGGCTTAGGGGACACTGAAGCTTTCTTT. Residues: CASRQGLGDTEAFF.

There are a few counts of this clone. V is TRBV2 and J is TRBJ2-7; D uncertain. The CDR3 sequence is 11 residues long. Germline loops: CDR1 SNHLY, CDR2 FYNNEI. V lost 7 bases and J lost 4, with 8 bases in between. This CDR3 is CASTSPYEQYF. CDR3 nucleotides: TGTGCCAGCACCAGCCCATACGAGCAGTACTTC.

This rearrangement joins TRBV4-3 to TRBJ1-5; tentative D call: TRBD1 (5 bases). CDR1 and CDR2 from the germline V gene are LGHNA and YSLEER. This CDR3 is 13 amino acids long. Trimming cost V 2 bases and J 7 bases, with 9 bases left between them. CDR3 sequence (DNA): TGCGCCAGCAGCCAAAGGGGCGGGCAGCCCCAGCATTTT. This gives the protein CASSQRGGQPQHF.

This sequence joins TRBV6-1 and TRBJ1-1; no clear D gene. The V gene's germline CDR1 is MNHNS and CDR2 SASEGT. Trimming took off 3 bases at V and 1 base at J, with 9 bases between the two ends. The CDR3 covers 14 residues. CDR3 in amino acids: CASSDPGRNTEAFF. CDR3 bases: TGTGCCAGCAGTGATCCGGGCCGGAACACTGAAGCTTTCTTT.

The CDR3 reads CASSQAGGAGNEQFF. The DNA for the CDR3 is TGTGCCAGCAGCCAAGCGGGAGGGGCCGGCAATGAGCAGTTCTTC. The rearrangement joins TRBV14 to TRBJ2-1, with TRBD2 identical over 8 bases. CDR1 and CDR2 (germline): SGHDN, FVKESK. The CDR3 is 15 amino acids. V lost 1 base, J lost 6 bases, and 5 bases stayed unmatched.